Presented here are 23 T cell receptor beta chains from one specimen sequenced in a study of T cell responses to AZD1222 COVID-19 vaccine. Assay used: immunoSEQ multiplex PCR; TCRdb lists only in-frame clones, some missing. Of 250,000 to 300,000 clones detected, around 92% appear once; the ten largest clones hold 0.5% to 0.7%. The sample in question was peripheral blood, obtained 28 days after the second AZD1222 dose. The receptors were gathered from an adult who received the AZD1222 COVID-19 vaccine.

This chain links TRBV29-1 with TRBJ2-5; tentative D call: TRBD2 (5 bases). The germline gives CDR1 SQVTM, CDR2 ANQGSEA. With 3 bases removed from V and 2 bases from J, the gap between germline ends came to 13 bases. This CDR3 comprises 14 residues. The CDR3 region is CSVDVAHDQETQYF. Here the CDR3 DNA reads TGCAGCGTTGATGTAGCGCATGATCAAGAGACCCAGTACTTC.

The gene calls are TRBV6-5 and TRBJ2-7; no reliable D call. Germline CDR1 MNHEY, CDR2 SVGAGI. The CDR3 loop spans 13 amino acids. The V end was cut by 6 bases, the J end by 0 bases, with 9 bases between. The CDR3 DNA sequence: TGTGCCAGCAGCCCGGGTGGCTCCTACGAGCAGTACTTC. Translated: CASSPGGSYEQYF.

J is TRBJ1-2 and V is TRBV6-2 or TRBV6-3; D is ambiguous. The germline V gene encodes CDR1 MNHEY and CDR2 SVGEGT. The V end was cut by 2 bases, the J end by 7 bases, with 14 bases between. The CDR3 sequence is 14 residues long. DNA for the CDR3: TGTGCCAGCAGTTACGACCATAGTTCGTCTGGCTACACCTTC. This gives the protein CASSYDHSSSGYTF.

The chain combines TRBV29-1 with TRBJ1-1, with TRBD1 as a possible D gene (5 bases). The germline CDR1 and CDR2 sequences are SQVTM and ANQGSEA. The CDR3 loop spans 12 amino acids. V was shortened by 6 bases and J by 10 bases, with 18 bases between the two germline ends. The CDR3 here is CSVSGRQRVAFF. In DNA, the CDR3 is TGCAGCGTCTCGGGACGGCAGAGGGTAGCTTTCTTT.

The V and J genes are TRBV23-1 and TRBJ2-4, with D perhaps assigned TRBD1 or TRBD2 (6 bases each). TRBV23-1 belongs to the ORF category, with a function that is uncertain. This CDR3 contains 15 residues. The germline V and J ends were trimmed by 10 bases and 0 bases, with 16 bases remaining between them. CDR3 nucleotide sequence: TGCGCCAAAAGAGAAGGGGGGTTAGCCAAAAACATTCAGTACTTC. The encoded protein is CAKREGGLAKNIQYF.

This chain uses TRBV5-1 with TRBJ1-4; D perhaps matches TRBD1 (5 bases). V lost 4 bases to trimming and J lost 4 bases, with 17 bases between them. The CDR3 is 16 residues long. The germline CDR1 and CDR2 sequences are SGHRS and YFSETQ. The CDR3 protein is CASSPFGAGLNEKLFF. For the CDR3, the DNA is TGCGCCAGCAGCCCTTTTGGGGCCGGGCTTAATGAAAAACTGTTTTTT.

This chain links TRBV6-5 with TRBJ1-2; perhaps TRBD1 as D (6 bases). Germline CDR1 and CDR2: MNHEY and SVGAGI. The CDR3 has 12 amino acids. Between the trimmed V and J ends, which lost 5 bases and 7 bases, there was a span of 11 bases. The CDR3 region is CASSLQGGGYTF. Written as DNA, the CDR3 is TGTGCCAGCAGTCTACAGGGAGGTGGCTACACCTTC.

About this clone itself: One junction end does not reproduce the germline sequence, and a read error may be involved. This chain uses TRBV7-2 with TRBJ2-1, with TRBD2 as a possible D gene (5 bases). The germline V gene has CDR1 SGHTA and CDR2 FQGNSA. This CDR3 is built from 15 residues. CDR3 in amino acids: CASSIAFSSYNEQFF. CDR3 bases: TGTGCCAGCAGCATAGCGTTTAGCTCCTACAATGAGCAGTTCTTC. The full variable domain, with the rest looked up from reference TRBV7-2 and TRBJ2-1, is GAGVSQSPSNKVTEKGKDVELRCDPISGHTALYWYRQSLGQGLEFLIYFQGNSAPDKSGLPSDRFSAERTGGSVSTLTIQRTQQEDSAVYLCASSIAFSSYNEQFFGPGTRLTVL.

The V gene is TRBV7-2, the J gene TRBJ2-7, with D uncertain. The CDR3 loop spans 13 amino acids. Trimming took off 3 bases at V and 3 bases at J, with 9 bases between the two ends. CDR1 SGHTA and CDR2 FQGNSA come from the germline V gene. The CDR3 spells CASSFRADYEQYF. Written as DNA, the CDR3 is TGTGCCAGCAGCTTTCGGGCGGACTACGAGCAGTACTTC.

The rearrangement links TRBV9 to TRBJ2-2; D possibly corresponds to TRBD1 (6 bases). Trimming took 5 bases from V and 6 from J, leaving 20 bases between them. Germline V gene data show CDR1 as SGDLS and CDR2 as YYNGEE. This CDR3 has 16 residues. CDR3 DNA sequence: TGTGCCAGCAGTCCAACTGGACAGTTGGAATCCGGGGAGCTGTTTTTT. It translates to CASSPTGQLESGELFF.

The table lists this clone with a few counts. The chain has TRBV19 and TRBJ2-7; possible D gene TRBD2, 6 bases. The CDR3 length is 16 residues. The V gene lost 4 bases and the J gene lost 1 base, with 17 bases spanning the gap. In germline, CDR1 is LNHDA, CDR2 SQIVND (reference sequence). The CDR3 region is CASSTPYGTDSYEQYF. In DNA form, the CDR3 reads TGTGCCAGTAGTACTCCCTACGGGACTGATTCCTACGAGCAGTACTTC.

The gene calls are TRBV12-3 or TRBV12-4 and TRBJ1-5; no clear D gene. This CDR3 is built from 12 residues. V was trimmed by 4 bases and J by 5 bases, leaving 6 bases between them. The CDR3 loop reads CASSSRYQPQHF. CDR3 sequence (DNA): TGTGCCAGCAGTTCCCGCTATCAGCCCCAGCATTTT.

V usage is TRBV7-9 and J usage is TRBJ1-6; 10 bases align to TRBD1. In germline, CDR1 is SEHNR, CDR2 FQNEAQ (reference sequence). This CDR3 comprises 16 residues. V lost 5 bases, J lost 9 bases, and 10 bases stayed unmatched. CDR3 protein: CASSLRGQGGISPLHF. The DNA of the CDR3 is TGTGCCAGCAGCCTACGCGGACAGGGGGGCATTTCACCCCTCCACTTT.

On this clone itself: A read error may produce the germline difference seen at one junction end. Additional DNA sequences in this sample encode the identical CDR3. V usage is TRBV7-7 and J usage is TRBJ2-1, with TRBD2 matching 9 bases. This CDR3 has 15 residues. Germline V gene sequence: CDR1 SSHAT, CDR2 FNYEAQ (reference sequence). The CDR3 nucleotides are TGTGCTAGCAGCTTAGAACTAGCGGGTTACAATGAGCAGTTCTTC. This encodes CASSLELAGYNEQFF.

V and J are TRBV5-5 and TRBJ1-2; TRBD1 aligns across 10 bases. The CDR3 spans 14 residues. The trim removed 2 bases at V and 8 bases at J, leaving 6 bases unmatched. Germline V gene sequence: CDR1 SGHKS, CDR2 YYEKEE (reference sequence). The CDR3 DNA reads TGTGCCAGCAGCTTTGGTGACAGGGGGCGCGGCTACACCTTC. Translation gives CASSFGDRGRGYTF.

V is TRBV5-1 and J is TRBJ2-7, with TRBD1 matching over 7 bases. The CDR3 spans 13 residues. Per germline, CDR1 SGHRS and CDR2 YFSETQ. The V and J ends lost 4 bases and 4 bases, in that order; junction bases with no gene match: 5. CDR3 sequence reads: CASSRDSKYEQYF. CDR3 bases: TGCGCCAGCAGCCGGGACAGCAAATACGAGCAGTACTTC.

The rearrangement uses TRBV10-3 and TRBJ2-5, with 8 bases fitting TRBD2. The CDR3 is 14 amino acids. Trimming at V came to 3 bases and at J to 5 bases, leaving 5 bases not matched to a gene. Germline lookup yields CDR1 ENHRY and CDR2 SYGVKD. The CDR3 bases are TGTGCCATCAGTGACCGGGGGGGCACCGAGACCCAGTACTTC. Encoded protein: CAISDRGGTETQYF.

The V call is TRBV6-5, the J call TRBJ1-4; 7 bases map to TRBD1. The V gene end was trimmed by 2 bases and the J gene end by 8 bases; junction bases not matched to a gene: 8. Germline values: CDR1 MNHEY, CDR2 SVGAGI. The CDR3 is 15 residues long. CDR3 protein: CASSYGKGAGEKLFF. In DNA form, the CDR3 reads TGTGCCAGCAGTTACGGAAAGGGGGCTGGGGAAAAACTGTTTTTT.

CDR3 nucleotide sequence: TGTGCCAGCGCTACGGACAGGGCAAATACGCAGTATTTT. This sequence encodes CASATDRANTQYF. The gene calls are TRBV19 and TRBJ2-3; 8 bases are shared with TRBD1. V lost 9 bases and J lost 7; bases outside the gene matches: 9. The CDR3 extends over 13 amino acids. Per the germline V gene, CDR1 is LNHDA and CDR2 is SQIVND (reference sequence).

A few counts support this clone. This CDR3 is CASSDAPGDSPLHF. CDR3 nucleotide sequence: TGTGCCAGCAGTGACGCTCCCGGGGACTCACCCCTCCACTTT. The J gene is TRBJ1-6, the V gene TRBV6-4, with TRBD1 as a possible D gene (5 bases). In germline, CDR1 is MRHNA, CDR2 SNTAGT. The length of the CDR3 is 14 residues. Trimming cost V 2 bases and J 10 bases, with 12 bases left between them.

The chain links TRBV29-1 to TRBJ1-1, with unresolved D. This CDR3 is 13 amino acids long. Trimming stripped 2 bases from V and 5 bases from J, with 12 bases between. Germline values: CDR1 SQVTM, CDR2 ANQGSEA. CDR3 protein: CSVELWGGTEAFF. CDR3 in DNA: TGCAGCGTTGAACTCTGGGGAGGAACTGAAGCTTTCTTT.

The chain employs TRBV29-1 and TRBJ2-3; D is perhaps TRBD1 or TRBD2 (7 bases each). The CDR3 is made up of 12 amino acids. The V end lost 7 bases, the J end lost 6 bases, and 14 bases lay between the germline ends. Germline V gene data show CDR1 as SQVTM and CDR2 as ANQGSEA. The CDR3: CSGEGASDTQYF. The CDR3 nucleotides are TGCAGCGGGGAGGGGGCGTCTGATACGCAGTATTTT.

The J gene is TRBJ2-4, the V gene TRBV2; 9 bases match TRBD1. The CDR3 is made up of 13 amino acids. J lost 6 bases, V lost 7 bases, and 4 bases had no gene match. The germline gives CDR1 SNHLY, CDR2 FYNNEI. CDR3 nucleotide sequence: TGTGCCAGCAAGACAGGGGGAGCAAACATTCAGTACTTC. Translated, it gives CASKTGGANIQYF.